Included here is one T cell receptor (beta chain) sequence, with context. Its antigen is undetermined. PCR amplification relied on 60 Vbeta primers (plus 13 Jbeta primers). Here immunoSEQ multiplex PCR was the method, and the copy in TCRdb shows in-frame clones only, minus some. There are 70,000 to 75,000 clones in the sample; about three quarters occur only once, and around an eighth lies in the top ten. The data derive from a study of cytomegalovirus exposure and HLA in healthy donors. Overall study results and limits: In vitro experiments confirmed that three CMV-associated chains were specific for CMV antigens. Sequencing artifact likely explains a cluster of highly shared sequence variants. Earlier analysis looked at TCR beta V segments, and most were productive about 90% or about 30% of the time. As a later analysis revealed, the rate of TCR association differed by HLA locus, with DRB1 most and HLA-C fewest.

The CDR3 length is 16 residues. The V gene end was trimmed by 0 bases and the J gene end by 1 base; junction bases not matched to a gene: 6. Germline V gives CDR1 SGDLS, CDR2 YYNGEE. The sample was PBMCs. This clonotype was obtained from a woman aged 40 to 50 in good health and CMV-seropositive. The chain uses TRBV9 and TRBJ2-7, with TRBD2 matching 8 bases. The CDR3 nucleotides read TGTGCCAGCAGCGTAGGGGGACTAGGGCTTTCCTACGAGCAGTACTTC. It yields the protein CASSVGGLGLSYEQYF.